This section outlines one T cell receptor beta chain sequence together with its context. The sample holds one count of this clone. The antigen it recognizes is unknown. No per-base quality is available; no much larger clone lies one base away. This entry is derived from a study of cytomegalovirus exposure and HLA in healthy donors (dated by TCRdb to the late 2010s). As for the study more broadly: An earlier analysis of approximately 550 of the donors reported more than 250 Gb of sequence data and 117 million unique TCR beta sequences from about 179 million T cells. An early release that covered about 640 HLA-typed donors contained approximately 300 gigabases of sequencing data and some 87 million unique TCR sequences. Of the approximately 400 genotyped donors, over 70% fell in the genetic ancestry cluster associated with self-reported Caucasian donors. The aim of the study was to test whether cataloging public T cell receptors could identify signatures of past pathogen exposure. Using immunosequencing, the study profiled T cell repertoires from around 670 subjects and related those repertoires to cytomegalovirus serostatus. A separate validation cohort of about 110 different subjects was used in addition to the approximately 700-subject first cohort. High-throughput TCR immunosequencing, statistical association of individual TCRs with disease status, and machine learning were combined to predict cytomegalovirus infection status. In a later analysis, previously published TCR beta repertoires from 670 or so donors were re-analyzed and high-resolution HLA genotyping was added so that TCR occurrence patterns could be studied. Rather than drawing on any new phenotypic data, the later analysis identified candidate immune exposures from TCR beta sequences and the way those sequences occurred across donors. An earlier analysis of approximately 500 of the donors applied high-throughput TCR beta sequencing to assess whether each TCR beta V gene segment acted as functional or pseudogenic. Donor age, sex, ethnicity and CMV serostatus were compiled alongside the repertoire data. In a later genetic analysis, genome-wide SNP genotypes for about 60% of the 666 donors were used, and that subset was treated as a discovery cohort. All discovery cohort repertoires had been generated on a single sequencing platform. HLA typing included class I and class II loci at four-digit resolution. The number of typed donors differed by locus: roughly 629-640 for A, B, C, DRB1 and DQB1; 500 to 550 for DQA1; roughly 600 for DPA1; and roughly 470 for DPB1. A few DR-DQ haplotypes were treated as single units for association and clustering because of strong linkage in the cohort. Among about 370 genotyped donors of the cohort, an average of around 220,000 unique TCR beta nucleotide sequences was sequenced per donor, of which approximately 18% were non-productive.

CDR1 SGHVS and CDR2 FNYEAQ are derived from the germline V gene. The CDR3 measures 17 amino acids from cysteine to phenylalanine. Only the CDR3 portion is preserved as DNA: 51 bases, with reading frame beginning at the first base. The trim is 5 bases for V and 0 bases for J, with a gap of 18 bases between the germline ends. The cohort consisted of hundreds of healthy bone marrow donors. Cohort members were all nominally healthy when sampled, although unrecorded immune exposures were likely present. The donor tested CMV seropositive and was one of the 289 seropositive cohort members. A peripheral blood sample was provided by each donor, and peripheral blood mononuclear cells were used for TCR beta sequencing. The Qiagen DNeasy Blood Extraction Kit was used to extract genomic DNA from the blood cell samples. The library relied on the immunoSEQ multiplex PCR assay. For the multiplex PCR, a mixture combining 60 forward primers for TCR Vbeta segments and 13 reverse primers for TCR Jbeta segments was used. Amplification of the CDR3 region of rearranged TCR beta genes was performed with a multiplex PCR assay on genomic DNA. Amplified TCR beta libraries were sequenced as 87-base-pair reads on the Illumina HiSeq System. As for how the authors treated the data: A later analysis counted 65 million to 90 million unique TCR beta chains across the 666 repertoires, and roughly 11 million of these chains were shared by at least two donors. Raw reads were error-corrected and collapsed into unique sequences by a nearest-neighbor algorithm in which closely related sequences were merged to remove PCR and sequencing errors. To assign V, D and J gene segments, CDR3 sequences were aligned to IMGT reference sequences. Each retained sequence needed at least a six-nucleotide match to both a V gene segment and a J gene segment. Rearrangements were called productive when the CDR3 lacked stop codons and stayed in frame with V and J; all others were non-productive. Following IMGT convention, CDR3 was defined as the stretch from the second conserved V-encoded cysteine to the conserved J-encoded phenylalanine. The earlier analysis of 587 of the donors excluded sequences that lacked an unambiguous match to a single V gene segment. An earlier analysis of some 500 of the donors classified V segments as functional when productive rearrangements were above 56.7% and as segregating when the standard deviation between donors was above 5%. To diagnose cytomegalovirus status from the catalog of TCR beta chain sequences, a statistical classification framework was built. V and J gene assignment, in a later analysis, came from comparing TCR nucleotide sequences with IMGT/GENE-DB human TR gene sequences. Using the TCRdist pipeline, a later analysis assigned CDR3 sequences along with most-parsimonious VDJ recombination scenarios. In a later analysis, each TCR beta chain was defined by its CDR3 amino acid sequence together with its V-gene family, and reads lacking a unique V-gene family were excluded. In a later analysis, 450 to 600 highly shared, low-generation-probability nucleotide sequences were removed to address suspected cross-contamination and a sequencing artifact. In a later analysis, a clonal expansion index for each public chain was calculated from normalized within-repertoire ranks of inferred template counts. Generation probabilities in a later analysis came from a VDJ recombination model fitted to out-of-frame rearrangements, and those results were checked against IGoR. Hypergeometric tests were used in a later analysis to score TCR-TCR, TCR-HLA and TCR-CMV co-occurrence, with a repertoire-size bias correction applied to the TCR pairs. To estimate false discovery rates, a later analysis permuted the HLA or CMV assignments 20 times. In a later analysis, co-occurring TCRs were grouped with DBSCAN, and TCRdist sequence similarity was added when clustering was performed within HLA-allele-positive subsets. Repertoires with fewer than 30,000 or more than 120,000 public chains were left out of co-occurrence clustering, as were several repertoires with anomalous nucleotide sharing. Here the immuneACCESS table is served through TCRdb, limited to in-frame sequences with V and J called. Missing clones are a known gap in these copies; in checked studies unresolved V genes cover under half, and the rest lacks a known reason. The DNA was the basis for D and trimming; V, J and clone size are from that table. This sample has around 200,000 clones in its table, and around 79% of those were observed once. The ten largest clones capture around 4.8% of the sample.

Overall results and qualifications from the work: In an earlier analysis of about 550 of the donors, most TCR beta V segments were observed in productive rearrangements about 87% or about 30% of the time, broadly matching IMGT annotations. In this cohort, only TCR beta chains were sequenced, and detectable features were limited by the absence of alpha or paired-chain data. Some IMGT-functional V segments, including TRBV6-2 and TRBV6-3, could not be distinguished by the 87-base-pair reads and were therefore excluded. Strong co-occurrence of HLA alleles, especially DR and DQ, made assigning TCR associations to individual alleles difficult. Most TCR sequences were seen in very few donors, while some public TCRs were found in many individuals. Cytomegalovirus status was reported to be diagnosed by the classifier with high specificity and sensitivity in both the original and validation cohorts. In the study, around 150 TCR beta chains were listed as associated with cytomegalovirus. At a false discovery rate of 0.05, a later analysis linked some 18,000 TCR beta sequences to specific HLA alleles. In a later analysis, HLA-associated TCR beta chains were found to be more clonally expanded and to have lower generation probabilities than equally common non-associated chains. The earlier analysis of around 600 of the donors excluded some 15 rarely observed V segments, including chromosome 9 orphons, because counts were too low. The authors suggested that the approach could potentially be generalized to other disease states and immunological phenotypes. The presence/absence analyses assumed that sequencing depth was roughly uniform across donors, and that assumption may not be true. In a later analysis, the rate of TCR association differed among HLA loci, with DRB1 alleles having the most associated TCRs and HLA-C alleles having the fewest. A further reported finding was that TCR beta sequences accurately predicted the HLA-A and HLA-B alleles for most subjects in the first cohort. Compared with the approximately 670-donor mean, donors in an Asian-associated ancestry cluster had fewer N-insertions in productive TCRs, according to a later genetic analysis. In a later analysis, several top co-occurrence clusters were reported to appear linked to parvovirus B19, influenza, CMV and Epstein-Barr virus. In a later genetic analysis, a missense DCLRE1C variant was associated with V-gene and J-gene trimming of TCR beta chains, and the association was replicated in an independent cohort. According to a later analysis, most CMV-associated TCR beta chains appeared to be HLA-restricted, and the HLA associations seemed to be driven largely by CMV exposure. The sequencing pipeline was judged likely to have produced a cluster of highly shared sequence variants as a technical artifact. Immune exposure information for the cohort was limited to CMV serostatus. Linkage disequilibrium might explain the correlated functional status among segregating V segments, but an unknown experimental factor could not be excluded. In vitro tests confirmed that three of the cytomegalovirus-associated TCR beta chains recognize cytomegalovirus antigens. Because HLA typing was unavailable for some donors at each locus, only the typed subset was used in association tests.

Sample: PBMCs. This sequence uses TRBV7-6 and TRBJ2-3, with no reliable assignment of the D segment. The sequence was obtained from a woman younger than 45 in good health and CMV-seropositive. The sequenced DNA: TGTGCCAGCAGCCCCCGCCTCGAACAGCCAAGCACAGATACGCAGTATTTT. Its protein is CASSPRLEQPSTDTQYF.